The T cell receptor beta chain under discussion was sequenced for a study of cytomegalovirus exposure and HLA in healthy donors (dated by TCRdb to the late 2010s). At the level of the whole study: An earlier analysis of approximately 600 of the donors reported about 290 Gb of sequence data and roughly 110 million unique TCR beta sequences from 150 million to 200 million T cells. Approximately 300 gigabases of sequencing data and 70 million to 95 million unique TCR sequences made up an early release that covered several hundred HLA-typed donors. Of the roughly 430 genotyped donors, approximately 80% fell in the genetic ancestry cluster associated with self-reported Caucasian donors. The study aimed to test whether cataloging public T cell receptors could reveal signatures of past pathogen exposure. The study used immunosequencing to profile the T cell repertoires of 666 subjects and linked those repertoires to cytomegalovirus serostatus. A separate validation cohort of over a hundred different subjects was used in addition to the approximately 610-subject first cohort. High-throughput TCR immunosequencing, statistical association of individual TCRs with disease status, and machine learning were combined to predict cytomegalovirus infection status. To study patterns of TCR occurrence, a later analysis re-analyzed previously published TCR beta repertoires from 550 to 800 donors and added high-resolution HLA genotyping. In the later analysis, no new phenotypic data were used to find candidate immune exposures; instead, reliance was placed on TCR beta sequences and their occurrence across donors. An earlier analysis of 587 of the donors used high-throughput TCR beta sequencing to judge whether each TCR beta V gene segment behaved as functional or pseudogenic. Donor age, sex, ethnicity and CMV serostatus were collected together with the repertoire data. A later genetic analysis used genome-wide SNP genotypes for about 55% of the 666 donors, treating that subset as a discovery cohort. All discovery cohort repertoires had been generated using a single sequencing platform. HLA typing included class I and class II loci at four-digit resolution. The number of donors typed differed by locus, with roughly 629-640 for A, B, C, DRB1 and DQB1, more than 500 for DQA1, over 600 for DPA1, and 472 for DPB1. Roughly five DR-DQ haplotypes were treated as single units for association and clustering because of strong linkage in the cohort. Among about 400 genotyped donors of the cohort, an average of about 220,000 unique TCR beta nucleotide sequences was sequenced per donor, of which roughly 17% were non-productive.

Comment on this clone: The specificity of this receptor is unknown. Base quality data are lacking; no much larger clone is found one base away.

The paper's findings and limits, for the study overall: The authors suggested that the approach could potentially be generalized to other disease states and immunological phenotypes. Presence/absence analyses assumed roughly uniform sequencing depth across donors, an assumption that may not hold. A later analysis reported that several top co-occurrence clusters appeared linked to parvovirus B19, influenza, CMV and Epstein-Barr virus. Most TCR sequences were seen in very few donors, while some public TCRs were found in many individuals. The cohort was sequenced for TCR beta chains only, and without alpha or paired-chain data the features that could be detected were limited. When HLA alleles, especially DR and DQ, strongly co-occurred, TCR associations were difficult to assign to individual alleles. Because counts were too low, roughly 17 rarely observed V segments, including chromosome 9 orphons, were left out of the earlier analysis of roughly 600 of the donors. Broadly in line with IMGT annotations, most TCR beta V segments showed up in productive rearrangements about 87% or about 30% of the time in an earlier analysis of under 700 of the donors. HLA typing was unavailable for some donors at each locus, so association tests used only the typed subset. A later analysis found that most CMV-associated TCR beta chains appeared HLA-restricted, with HLA associations seemingly driven largely by CMV exposure. In a later genetic analysis, a missense DCLRE1C variant was associated with V-gene and J-gene trimming of TCR beta chains, and the association was replicated in an independent cohort. In a later genetic analysis, fewer N-insertions in productive TCRs were reported among donors in an Asian-associated ancestry cluster than the roughly 640-donor mean. The only immune exposure information available for the cohort was CMV serostatus. Compared with equally common non-associated chains, HLA-associated TCR beta chains in a later analysis were more clonally expanded and had lower generation probabilities. In vitro tests confirmed that three of the cytomegalovirus-associated TCR beta chains recognize cytomegalovirus antigens. The classifier was reported to diagnose cytomegalovirus status with high specificity and sensitivity in both the original and validation cohorts. Specific HLA alleles were associated with 16,951 TCR beta sequences at a false discovery rate of 0.05 in a later analysis. The 87-base-pair reads could not distinguish some IMGT-functional V segments, including TRBV6-2 and TRBV6-3, so those segments were excluded. A cluster of highly shared sequence variants was judged likely to be a technical artifact of the sequencing pipeline. In a later analysis, the rate of TCR association differed among HLA loci, with DRB1 alleles having the most associated TCRs and HLA-C alleles having the fewest. A further reported finding was that TCR beta sequences accurately predicted the HLA-A and HLA-B alleles for most subjects in the first cohort. Correlated functional status among segregating V segments might reflect linkage disequilibrium, but an unknown experimental factor could not be ruled out. The study gave a list of 150 to 200 TCR beta chains associated with cytomegalovirus.

The cohort was made up of approximately 670 healthy bone marrow donors. At the time of sampling, all cohort members were nominally healthy, though unrecorded immune exposures were likely present. The donor tested CMV seropositive, placing the donor among the approximately 310 seropositive members of the cohort. A peripheral blood sample was provided by each donor, and peripheral blood mononuclear cells were used for TCR beta sequencing. The Qiagen DNeasy Blood Extraction Kit was used to extract genomic DNA from the blood cell samples. Measured from the cysteine to the phenylalanine, the CDR3 is 16 residues long. Only the CDR3 portion is preserved as DNA: 48 bases, with reading frame beginning at the first base. V is cut back by 1 base and J by 0 bases, with 5 bases in the junction unmatched. The germline V gene gives CDR1 as MDHEN and CDR2 as SYDVKM. The library was obtained by the immunoSEQ multiplex PCR assay. For the multiplex PCR, a mixture combining 60 forward primers for TCR Vbeta segments and 13 reverse primers for TCR Jbeta segments was used. The CDR3 region of rearranged TCR beta genes was amplified from genomic DNA with a multiplex PCR assay. The Illumina HiSeq System was used to sequence the amplified TCR beta libraries as 87-base-pair reads. In the original analysis: Across the 500 to 750 repertoires, a later analysis counted 80 million or so unique TCR beta chains, roughly 11 million of which were shared by at least two donors. A nearest-neighbor algorithm error-corrected the raw reads and collapsed the reads into unique sequences, merging closely related sequences to remove PCR and sequencing errors. CDR3 sequences were aligned to IMGT reference sequences to assign V, D and J gene segments. For a sequence to be retained, a match of at least six nucleotides to both a V gene segment and a J gene segment was required. A rearrangement was called productive if the CDR3 had no stop codons and remained in frame with V and J, and every other rearrangement was called non-productive. Following IMGT convention, CDR3 was defined as the stretch from the second conserved V-encoded cysteine to the conserved J-encoded phenylalanine. The earlier analysis of 550 to 650 of the donors excluded any sequence lacking an unambiguous match to a single V gene segment. In an earlier analysis of 450 to 750 of the donors, a V segment was called functional when productive rearrangements were above 56.7%, and segregating when the standard deviation between donors exceeded 5%. A statistical classification framework was built for diagnosing cytomegalovirus status from the catalog of TCR beta chain sequences. V and J gene assignment, in a later analysis, came from comparing TCR nucleotide sequences with IMGT/GENE-DB human TR gene sequences. The TCRdist pipeline was used in a later analysis to assign CDR3 sequences and most-parsimonious VDJ recombination scenarios. In a later analysis, each TCR beta chain was defined by its CDR3 amino acid sequence together with its V-gene family, and reads without a unique V-gene family were excluded. To address suspected cross-contamination and a sequencing artifact, a later analysis removed 450 to 700 highly shared, low-generation-probability nucleotide sequences. For each public chain, a later analysis derived a clonal expansion index from normalized ranks of inferred template counts within each repertoire. Generation probabilities in a later analysis came from a VDJ recombination model fitted to out-of-frame rearrangements, and those results were checked against IGoR. Hypergeometric tests were used in a later analysis to score TCR-TCR, TCR-HLA and TCR-CMV co-occurrence, with a repertoire-size bias correction applied to the TCR pairs. To estimate false discovery rates, a later analysis permuted the HLA or CMV assignments 20 times. A later analysis grouped co-occurring TCRs with DBSCAN, adding TCRdist sequence similarity when clustering within HLA-allele-positive subsets. Co-occurrence clustering excluded repertoires with fewer than 30,000 or more than 120,000 public chains, plus five with anomalous nucleotide sharing. TCRdb retrieved this table from immuneACCESS and kept in-frame rearrangements only. Not all clones are present; in checked studies, unresolved V genes account for under half, and no reason is known for the remainder. V, J and clone size derive from that table, while D and trimming were established from the DNA sequence. In this sample the table shows 80,000 to 95,000 clones, roughly nine tenths of which occur a single time. 8% to 10% of the sample is in the top ten clones.

This clonotype originated in a man aged 30-40 years in good health and CMV-seropositive. Sequenced: PBMCs. The chain employs TRBV28 and TRBJ1-1; 7 middle bases align to TRBD1. This receptor carries the CDR3 CASSLSSGTVNTEAFF. The DNA sequence follows: TGTGCCAGCAGTTTATCGTCGGGGACAGTGAACACTGAAGCTTTCTTT.